The T cell receptor (beta chain) described here comes from a study of neoadjuvant anti-PD-1 for oral cavity cancer. About the study: Non-progressing patients received a fourth nivolumab dose near day 43, then surgery on days 50-56. Regarding the study as a whole: Each response group had just a few patients in TCR analyses.

This table comes from immunoSEQ multiplex PCR, and its TCRdb copy is limited to in-frame clones, with some not included. The sample lists under 8,000 clones, around 70% seen once, with about 3.1% in the top ten. CDR1 is SGHVS, CDR2 FNYEAQ, per germline. The CDR3 covers 14 residues. Trimming stripped 5 bases from V and 0 bases from J, with 11 bases between. Stage II-IVA oral cavity squamous cell carcinoma was new and untreated by systemic or radiation therapy. As concerns this clone: Its antigen is still unknown.

The source material was PBMCs, sampled before nivolumab (anti-PD-1) treatment. This clonotype was sampled from a person aged 40 to 85 with oral cavity squamous cell carcinoma. This sequence joins TRBV7-6 and TRBJ2-7; unclear D gene. The CDR3 DNA reads as TGTGCCAGCAGCGACACAGTGGTCTCCTACGAGCAGTACTTC. Protein sequence: CASSDTVVSYEQYF.